This entry is about one TCR beta chain. Authors' data handling: Researchers report that nucleated cell counts were estimated from reference gene primer amplification. This table comes from immunoSEQ multiplex PCR, and its TCRdb copy is limited to in-frame clones, with some not included. V and J calls and clone size are as listed in that table; D and trimming were resolved from the DNA. The table has under 200,000 clones, just under 80% seen once. The data are from a study of blood T cell repertoires in COVID-19. Whole-study context: Material from acute and convalescent COVID-19 was sourced from the United States, Italy and Spain.

V was trimmed by 0 bases and J by 4 bases, leaving 9 bases between them. The CDR3 extends over 15 amino acids. Germline V gives CDR1 LGHNA, CDR2 YSLEER. This TCR derives from a man in his 70s with active or convalescent COVID-19. V usage is TRBV4-3 and J usage is TRBJ2-2; possible D gene TRBD1, 6 bases. The sequencing sample was made of peripheral blood. The CDR3 coding sequence is TGCGCCAGCAGCCAAGACAGGGGATTCACCGGGGAGCTGTTTTTT. The encoded protein is CASSQDRGFTGELFF.